The 10 T cell receptor beta chains given below trace back to one sample, sequenced in a study of cytomegalovirus exposure and HLA in healthy donors. The PCR made use of 60 Vbeta and 13 Jbeta primers. Sequencing was performed with immunoSEQ multiplex PCR; in TCRdb, only in-frame clones are kept and a portion is missing. The profile covers about 120,000 clones, with around 70% appearing a single time and approximately 4.1% taken by the ten largest. The specimen was PBMCs. The source of these receptors is a woman in her forties in good health and CMV-seronegative.

The chain joins TRBV5-6 to TRBJ1-1; D is ambiguous. The CDR3 is made up of 16 amino acids. The V gene lost 7 bases and the J gene lost 1 base, with 20 bases spanning the gap. Germline CDR1 is SGHDT and CDR2 is YYEEEE. The CDR3 spells CASGRGIIPQNTEAFF. DNA of the CDR3: TGTGCCAGCGGAAGAGGGATAATCCCTCAGAACACTGAAGCTTTCTTT.

The genes are TRBV9 and TRBJ2-3; 10 bases agree with TRBD2. The germline V gene has CDR1 SGDLS and CDR2 YYNGEE. The CDR3 contains 17 residues. Trimming took 3 bases from V and 5 from J; bases not matched to a gene: 12. CDR3 region: CASSASEAGGREDTQYF. The CDR3 coding sequence is TGTGCCAGCAGCGCTTCTGAAGCGGGAGGGCGAGAAGATACGCAGTATTTT.

The rearrangement uses TRBV7-9 and TRBJ2-3, with 12 bases identical to TRBD2. Per the germline V gene, CDR1 is SEHNR and CDR2 is FQNEAQ (reference sequence). The CDR3 is 15 amino acids. Trimming removed 4 bases from V and 3 bases from J; junction bases left unmatched: 2. The CDR3 here is CASSSGTSGTDTQYF. The CDR3 bases are TGTGCCAGCAGCTCCGGGACTAGCGGGACAGATACGCAGTATTTT.

This chain uses TRBV7-2 with TRBJ1-5; weak D call: TRBD1 (5 bases). Trimming removed 5 bases at V and 4 bases at J, with 9 bases between. CDR1 is SGHTA and CDR2 is FQGNSA in the germline V gene. This CDR3 has 13 amino acids. In DNA, the CDR3 is TGTGCCAGCAGCCGGGAGGGGAATCAGCCCCAGCATTTT. Its translation: CASSREGNQPQHF.

J is TRBJ2-7 and V is TRBV11-2, with no clear D. Between the trimmed V and J ends, which lost 2 bases and 3 bases, there was a span of 11 bases. The CDR3 runs to 14 residues. Per the germline V gene, CDR1 is SGHAT and CDR2 is FQNNGV. Here the CDR3 DNA reads TGTGCCAGCAGCTTATACGACGAGCGCTACGAGCAGTACTTC. This translates into CASSLYDERYEQYF.

This clone was seen a handful of times. J is TRBJ2-2 and V is TRBV4-1; TRBD2 matches at 11 bases. The CDR3 totals 17 residues. Germline V gene sequence: CDR1 MGHRA, CDR2 YSYEKL. The junction had 8 bases not matched to a gene; V was cut back by 4 bases and J by 4 bases. The CDR3 DNA sequence: TGCGCCAGCAGCCCTCTTGGGACTAGCGGAGTCACCGGGGAGCTGTTTTTT. It codes for CASSPLGTSGVTGELFF.

The J gene is TRBJ2-5, the V gene TRBV4-2; weak D call: TRBD2 (5 bases). The J call could be wrong; TRBJ2-7 is a better fit for the DNA end. This CDR3 spans 13 amino acids. Germline values: CDR1 LGHNA, CDR2 YNFKEQ. CDR3 in amino acids: CASSRELTYEQYF. In nucleotides, the CDR3 is TGTGCCAGCAGCCGGGAGTTAACCTACGAGCAGTACTTC.

This clone was observed a single time. This rearrangement joins TRBV30 to TRBJ1-4; D is uncertain. The CDR3 spans 17 residues. The V gene's germline CDR1 is GTSNPN and CDR2 SVGIG (reference sequence). V dropped 0 bases and J dropped 8 bases, with 22 bases sitting between them. The CDR3 coding sequence is TGTGCCTGGAGTGTACGGTGGGTTGGGCCCCGGAACGAAAAACTGTTTTTT. This sequence encodes CAWSVRWVGPRNEKLFF.

As for this clone: One end of the junction fails to match germline, which may point to a read error. The CDR3 here is CASSLGLAEQETQYF. The CDR3 region has the DNA TGTGCTAGCAGCTTGGGACTAGCGGAGCAAGAGACCCAGTACTTC. The V gene is TRBV7-7, the J gene TRBJ2-5; 11 nucleotides match TRBD2. This CDR3 comprises 15 residues. Germline V gene sequence: CDR1 SSHAT, CDR2 FNYEAQ (reference sequence).

DNA of the CDR3: TGTGCCAGCAGCCTCGAGACGGGACAGCTAGTGTATGGCTACACCTTC. Translated: CASSLETGQLVYGYTF. J is TRBJ1-2 and V is TRBV7-6; 7 nucleotides agree with TRBD1. CDR1 is SGHVS and CDR2 is FNYEAQ in the germline V gene. Trimming at V came to 5 bases and at J to 5 bases, leaving 14 bases not matched to a gene. CDR3 length: 16 amino acids.